These T cell receptor beta chains were read from a single sample in a study of molecular identifiers for immune sequencing clone quantification. TCRdb analysed the PCR reads with MiXCR anew, one entry per CDR3 protein. Of 400,000 to 600,000 distinct CDR3 sequences in the sample, 20% to 25% are singletons; the top ten hold around 0.86%. Sequenced material: naive CD8+ T cells from blood, with Jurkat cell RNA spiked in. These receptors were collected from a human donor in good health. Some libraries in this study had Jurkat cell RNA spiked in. The CDR3 runs from the conserved cysteine through the conserved F or W. The D gene is left open where the match is weak. Clone size is not always given. Where it is, it says once, few, many or a class for expanded clones.

TRBV3-1,TRBD1,-,TRBJ1-4,TGTGCCAGCAGCCGGGTTGCGGACAGGGTGTACGAAAAACTGTTTTTT,CASSRVADRVYEKLFF
TRBV4-1,-,few,TRBJ1-5,TGCGCCAGCAGCCAAGATGTCGGGCAAACTAATAATCAGCCCCAGCATTTT,CASSQDVGQTNNQPQHF
TRBV3-1,-,many,TRBJ2-3,TGTGCCAGCAGCCAAGATCGGTCAAGGGCAGGGGAAGATACGCAGTATTTT,CASSQDRSRAGEDTQYF
TRBV20-1,-,few,TRBJ2-3,TGCAGTGCCAGAGCCCACCTAACCAACGGCGGGGAAAGCACAGATACGCAGTATTTT,CSARAHLTNGGESTDTQYF
TRBV27,TRBD2,many,TRBJ2-3,TGTGCCAGCAGTCCCCTAGCGGGCAGAGATACGCAGTATTTT,CASSPLAGRDTQYF
TRBV7-2,-,-,TRBJ2-7,TGTGCCAGCAGCTTCGGAGAGCGGAGCTACGAGCAGTACTTC,CASSFGERSYEQYF
TRBV6-7,-,many,TRBJ2-3,TGTGCCAGCAGCTATAGCAGAGTGACGCAGTATTTT,CASSYSRVTQYF
TRBV7-2,-,many,TRBJ2-5,TGTGCCAGCAGAGCCCCAGGGTACCAAGAGACCCAGTACTTC,CASRAPGYQETQYF
TRBV6-5,-,many,TRBJ1-1,TGTGCCAGCAGTTACTCGATGGCAGGGGCACAGAACACTGAAGCTTTCTTT,CASSYSMAGAQNTEAFF
TRBV10-3,-,-,TRBJ2-1,TGTACCATCAGTGAGACAGGAAGCTCCTACAATGAGCAGTTCTTC,CTISETGSSYNEQFF
TRBV19,-,many,TRBJ1-5,TGTGCCAGTAGTATACCTCCGGGTCAGCCCCAGCATTTT,CASSIPPGQPQHF
TRBV9,TRBD2,-,TRBJ2-3,TGTGCCAGCAGCGTAGTCGGGGGAGGGCCCTCAGATACGCAGTATTTT,CASSVVGGGPSDTQYF
TRBV6-5,TRBD1,few,TRBJ1-1,TGTGCCAGCAGTCCCGGGACAGGGTACACTGAAGCTTCCTTT,CASSPGTGYTEASF
TRBV6-5,-,many,TRBJ2-2,TGTGCCAGCTTAGAGTGGAAGACCGGGGAGCTGTTTTTT,CASLEWKTGELFF
TRBV7-9,-,few,TRBJ1-6,TGTGCCACCTCGGGGACAACGCCTATAGATGATTCACCCCTCCACTTT,CATSGTTPIDDSPLHF
TRBV19,TRBD2,-,TRBJ2-5,TGTGCCAGTAGTATGTCCCTGATTAGCGGGGAGACCCAGTACTTC,CASSMSLISGETQYF
TRBV7-9,TRBD2,-,TRBJ2-1,TGTGCCAGCAGCCATGGGGCTAGCGGGACCCGAATGGGGTTCTTC,CASSHGASGTRMGFF
TRBV27,-,-,TRBJ2-3,TGTGCCAGCGCCGGGATCGGCGTCGCAGATACGCAGTATTTT,CASAGIGVADTQYF
TRBV12-5,-,many,TRBJ2-7,TGTGCTAGTGGTTTTGCAGGGAGGGAGCAGTACTTC,CASGFAGREQYF
TRBV11-3,-,-,TRBJ2-7,TGTGCCAGCAGCGCCGGGGGAAACTACGAGCAGTACTTC,CASSAGGNYEQYF
TRBV7-2,-,many,TRBJ2-5,TGTGCCAGCAGCTTTTTTTCGTTTGAGACCCAGTACTTC,CASSFFSFETQYF
TRBV3-1,-,-,TRBJ2-3,TGTGCCAGCAGCCAACTTTCTCTGGCAGGCAGCACAGATACGCAGTATTTT,CASSQLSLAGSTDTQYF
TRBV27,-,few,TRBJ2-7,TGTGCCAGCAGTTTAATGGCTAGGTCCTCCTACGAGCAGTACTTC,CASSLMARSSYEQYF
TRBV2,-,-,TRBJ1-2,TGTGCCAGCTCCGCGCCGGGGAGGGGTTTCGGCTACACCTTC,CASSAPGRGFGYTF
TRBV19,-,-,TRBJ1-5,TGTGCCAGTAGTATAGATCTCGGCGGGAGCAATCAGCCCCAGCATTTT,CASSIDLGGSNQPQHF
TRBV7-7,TRBD2,many,TRBJ2-5,TGTGCCAGCAGCTTAGTACGAGCGGGACCTAATTCACAAGAGACCCAGTACTTC,CASSLVRAGPNSQETQYF
TRBV7-6,TRBD1,few,TRBJ1-3,TGTGCCAGCAGCACCCGGGACAGGGGCTCTGGAAACACCATATATTTT,CASSTRDRGSGNTIYF
TRBV28,TRBD1,-,TRBJ1-1,TGTGCCAGCGGTTTCCAACACAGGGGCGAAGCTTTCTTT,CASGFQHRGEAFF
TRBV12-3/TRBV12-4,TRBD2,-,TRBJ2-7,TGTGCCAGCTCCCCAAGGGGACTAGCGGGAGGGCCATACGAGCAGTACTTC,CASSPRGLAGGPYEQYF
TRBV6-5,-,-,TRBJ2-7,TGTGCCAGCAGTACTCACCGGGTCAGCTCCTACGAGCAGTACTTC,CASSTHRVSSYEQYF
TRBV27,-,-,TRBJ1-2,TGTGCCAGCAGTCCCCGTTTTAGTCCGGTAGACTATGGCTACACCTTC,CASSPRFSPVDYGYTF
TRBV3-1,-,many,TRBJ1-1,TGTGCCAGCAGCCAAGCCCCGACGGGCCGCGGTATCACTGAAGCTTTCTTT,CASSQAPTGRGITEAFF
TRBV15,-,few,TRBJ2-2,TGTGCCACCAGAGATTGGCAGGGCGCTACCGGGGAGCTGTTTTTT,CATRDWQGATGELFF
TRBV29-1,-,few,TRBJ1-1,TGCAGCGTTGGGGACTTGGGCACTGAAGCTTTCTTT,CSVGDLGTEAFF
TRBV7-3,TRBD2,-,TRBJ2-3,TGTGCCAGCAGCCCCCTCTTAGCGGGAGAAGATGCAGATACGCAGTATTTT,CASSPLLAGEDADTQYF
TRBV19,TRBD2,few,TRBJ2-7,TGTGCCAGTAGTATGCTAGCGGGAGAAAACGAGCAGTACTTC,CASSMLAGENEQYF
TRBV29-1,-,many,TRBJ1-1,TGCAGCGTTGTAGGCGGGGGTATGAACACTGAAGCTTTCTTT,CSVVGGGMNTEAFF
TRBV28,-,many,TRBJ2-3,TGTGCCAGCAGTTTTTCCAGGCGGAGCACAGATACGCAGTATTTT,CASSFSRRSTDTQYF
TRBV2,-,-,TRBJ2-7,TGTGCCAGCACCCCCGGGGGGAGAACAGGGGAGGAGCAGTACTTC,CASTPGGRTGEEQYF
TRBV18,-,many,TRBJ1-1,TGTGCCAGCTCACCGCAGGGGCAAACTACTCACACTGAAGCTTTCTTT,CASSPQGQTTHTEAFF
TRBV5-1,TRBD1,-,TRBJ2-7,TGCGCCAGCAGTAGGGACAGGGACTTATTATTGAACTACGAGCAGTACTTC,CASSRDRDLLLNYEQYF
TRBV6-5,TRBD1,many,TRBJ2-6,TGTGCCAGCAGTCCCGGGACAGGCACCCTTCGGGCCAACGTCCTGACTTTC,CASSPGTGTLRANVLTF
TRBV6-5,-,many,TRBJ1-1,TGTGCCAGCAGTTACGATGTTCAGGGACAATCGAACACTGAAGCTTTCTTT,CASSYDVQGQSNTEAFF
TRBV12-3/TRBV12-4,-,-,TRBJ2-7,TGTGCCAGCAGTTTCAGCTCTGTAGGCGAGCAGTACTTC,CASSFSSVGEQYF
TRBV7-6,-,few,TRBJ2-3,TGTGCCAGCAGCTTAGCCGGTGTACGGGGCACAGATACGCAGTATTTT,CASSLAGVRGTDTQYF
TRBV7-3,-,many,TRBJ1-1,TGTGCCAGCAGCCCCTGGGACGGACAAAACACTGAAGCTTTCTTT,CASSPWDGQNTEAFF
TRBV14,TRBD2,few,TRBJ2-3,TGTGCCAGCAGCCATCTCGATGGGGGGGAAGAGTTAGGGCCAGATACGCAGTATTTT,CASSHLDGGEELGPDTQYF
TRBV20-1,TRBD1,many,TRBJ2-7,TGCAGTGCGAGGGACAGGGAAACGGTCTCCTACGAGCAGTACTTC,CSARDRETVSYEQYF
TRBV7-9,TRBD1,-,TRBJ2-2,TGTGCCAGCAGCTCCGCCCGGGACAGGGGGACCGGGGAGCTGTTTTTT,CASSSARDRGTGELFF